Below, 9 T cell receptor beta chains from the same sample are listed, as sequenced in a study of human CD8 memory T cell subsets. The TCR beta sequencing libraries came from UMI-labeled 5' RACE. With the 5' RACE reads reprocessed, TCRdb shows one record per CDR3 protein and no DNA. The repertoire table contains about 17,000 distinct CDR3 sequences. The sequencing input was CD8+ stem-like memory T cells (TSCM and TCM) sorted from PBMCs. Stated subset: stem-like memory CD8 T cells (TSTEM), CCR7+ PD-1- TIGIT-. The source of these receptors is a human donor in good health.

The J gene is TRBJ1-5, the V gene TRBV7-8. Looked up from germline, CDR1 is SGHVS and CDR2 is FQNEAQ. The CDR3 consists of 13 residues. The CDR3 region is CASSEGVGQPQHF.

The genes are TRBV13 and TRBJ1-2. The CDR3 has 13 amino acids. The germline V gene encodes CDR1 PRHDT and CDR2 FYEKMQ (reference sequence). CDR3 sequence reads: CASSLGDNYGYTF.

This chain links TRBV28 with TRBJ2-1; TCRdb returns TRBD1, unconfirmable since there is no DNA. The CDR3 consists of 14 residues. Germline values: CDR1 MDHEN, CDR2 SYDVKM. The CDR3 here is CASRQGFSYNEQFF.

The chain employs TRBV12-3 or TRBV12-4 and TRBJ1-1; the TCRdb D gene call, TRBD1, has no DNA to confirm it. The CDR3 covers 14 residues. CDR3 sequence: CASSLSGPGGEAFF.

The chain links TRBV14 to TRBJ2-5; TCRdb's D gene call, TRBD1, goes unchecked for lack of DNA. The CDR3 consists of 16 residues. Germline lookup yields CDR1 SGHDN and CDR2 FVKESK. CDR3 region: CASSQPRDREEETQYF.

The chain recombines TRBV5-6 with TRBJ1-1; without DNA, the TCRdb call of TRBD1 cannot be checked. From germline, CDR1 is SGHDT and CDR2 YYEEEE. The CDR3 runs 14 residues. The CDR3 loop reads CASSLRGDHTEAFF.

This sequence joins TRBV7-9 and TRBJ2-4; the TRBD1 assignment by TCRdb is unverifiable without DNA. Germline CDR1 and CDR2: SEHNR and FQNEAQ (reference sequence). This CDR3 comprises 15 residues. This CDR3 reads CASSPGDLAKNIQYF.

The chain couples TRBV19 to TRBJ1-1. The CDR3 is 13 amino acids. The germline V gene encodes CDR1 LNHDA and CDR2 SQIVND (reference sequence). The CDR3 spells CASSTFSGTEAFF.

The chain carries TRBV9 and TRBJ2-1; TCRdb proposes TRBD2, but this gene call is untestable without DNA. The V gene's germline CDR1 is SGDLS and CDR2 YYNGEE. CDR3 length equals 15 residues. The CDR3 sequence: CASSVAGERNNEQFF.